These 2 T cell receptor beta chains came from one sample sequenced in a study of technical replicates of blood from a few donors. Clones were read by immunoSEQ multiplex PCR, and TCRdb kept only the in-frame ones, dropping some. The sample lists around 70,000 clones; around 97% were seen once. The sample was T cells isolated from PBMCs. The receptors come from a human donor in good health.

The chain uses TRBV5-1 and TRBJ1-1, with D possibly matching TRBD1 (6 bases). Trimming took 5 bases from V and 7 from J, leaving 15 bases between them. The germline V gene has CDR1 SGHRS and CDR2 YFSETQ. The CDR3 is 13 residues long. CDR3 coding DNA: TGCGCCAGCAGACAACAGGGCCCCTATGAAGCTTTCTTT. Translating gives CASRQQGPYEAFF.

This clone came up once. The chain is built from TRBV28 and TRBJ1-1; D is undetermined. Germline-derived CDR1 and CDR2 are MDHEN and SYDVKM. CDR3 length: 11 amino acids. Here the CDR3 DNA reads TGTAAATCCGGTGAGAACACTGAAGCTTTCTTT. Protein: CKSGENTEAFF.